In this sample, the clone carrying this TCR beta chain turned up once. The CDR3 is 13 residues long. Germline values: CDR1 SGHTA, CDR2 FQGTGA. V was pared by 2 bases and J by 5 bases, with 9 bases between. Authors' methods: Reference gene primer amplification gave estimated nucleated cell counts. Only in-frame clones appear in the TCRdb table, and some are missing; sequencing was by immunoSEQ multiplex PCR. V and J calls and clone size follow that table, whereas D and trimming were derived from the DNA. The sample consists of about 140,000 clones, 70% to 80% of them appearing once. This sample stems from a study of blood T cell repertoires in COVID-19. Study-wide background: There were acute and convalescent COVID-19 samples, and they came from the United States, Italy and Spain. PBMCs, B-cell-depleted T cells, or T cells were the source of the cDNA or gDNA that made up the material.

The chain couples TRBV7-3 to TRBJ2-5; possibly TRBD1 for D (5 bases). The source material was peripheral blood. The TCR comes from a woman between 45 and 65 years old with active or convalescent COVID-19. CDR3 loop: CASSLAPGETQYF. The CDR3 nucleotides are TGTGCCAGCAGCTTAGCCCCAGGGGAGACCCAGTACTTC.